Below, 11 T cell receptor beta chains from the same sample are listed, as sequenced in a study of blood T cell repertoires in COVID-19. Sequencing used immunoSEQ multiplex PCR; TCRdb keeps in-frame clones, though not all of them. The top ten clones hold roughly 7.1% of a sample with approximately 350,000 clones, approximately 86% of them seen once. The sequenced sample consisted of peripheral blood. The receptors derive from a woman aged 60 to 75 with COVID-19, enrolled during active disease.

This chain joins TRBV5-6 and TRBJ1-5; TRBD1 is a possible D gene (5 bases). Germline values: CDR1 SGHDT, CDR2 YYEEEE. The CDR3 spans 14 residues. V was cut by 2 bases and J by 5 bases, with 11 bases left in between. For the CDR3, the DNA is TGTGCCAGCAGCTTTCGGGGGAGTGATCAGCCCCAGCATTTT. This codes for CASSFRGSDQPQHF. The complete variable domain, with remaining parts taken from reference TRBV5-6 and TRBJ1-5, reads DAGVTQSPTHLIKTRGQQVTLRCSPKSGHDTVSWYQQALGQGPQFIFQYYEEEERQRGNFPDRFSGHQFPNYSSELNVNALLLGDSALYLCASSFRGSDQPQHFGDGTRLSIL.

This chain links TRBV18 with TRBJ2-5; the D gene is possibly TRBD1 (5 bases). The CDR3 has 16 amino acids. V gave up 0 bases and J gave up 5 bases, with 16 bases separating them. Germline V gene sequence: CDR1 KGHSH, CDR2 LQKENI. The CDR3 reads CASSPPGQGLRETQYF. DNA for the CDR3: TGTGCCAGCTCACCACCGGGGCAGGGTCTAAGGGAGACCCAGTACTTC.

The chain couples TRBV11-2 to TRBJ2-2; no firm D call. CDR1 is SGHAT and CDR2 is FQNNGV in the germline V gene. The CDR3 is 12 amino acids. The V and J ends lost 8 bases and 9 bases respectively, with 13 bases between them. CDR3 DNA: TGTGCCAGCGTAGGAAGAACTAGGGAGCTGTTTTTT. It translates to CASVGRTRELFF. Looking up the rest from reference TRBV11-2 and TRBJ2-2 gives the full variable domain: EAGVAQSPRYKIIEKRQSVAFWCNPISGHATLYWYQQILGQGPKLLIQFQNNGVVDDSQLPKDRFSAERLKGVDSTLKIQPAKLEDSAVYLCASVGRTRELFFGEGSRLTVL.

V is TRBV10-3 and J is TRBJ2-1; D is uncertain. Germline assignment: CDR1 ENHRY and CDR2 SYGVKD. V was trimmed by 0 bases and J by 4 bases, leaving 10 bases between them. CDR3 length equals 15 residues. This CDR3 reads CAISESQAYYNEQFF. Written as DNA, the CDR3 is TGTGCCATCAGTGAGTCGCAAGCCTATTACAATGAGCAGTTCTTC.

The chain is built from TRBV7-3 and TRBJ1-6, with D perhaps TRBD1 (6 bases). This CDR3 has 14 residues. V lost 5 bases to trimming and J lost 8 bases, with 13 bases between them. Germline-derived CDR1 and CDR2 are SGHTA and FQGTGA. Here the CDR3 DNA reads TGTGCCAGCAGCCTCAGGGGTGGAGATTCACCCCTCCACTTT. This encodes CASSLRGGDSPLHF.

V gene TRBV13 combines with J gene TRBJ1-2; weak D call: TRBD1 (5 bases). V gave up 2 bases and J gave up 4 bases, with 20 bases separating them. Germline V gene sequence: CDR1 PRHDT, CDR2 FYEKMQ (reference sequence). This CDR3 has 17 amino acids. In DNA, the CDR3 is TGTGCCAGCAGCTTAAAAGGCTGGCAGGGAATAAGCTATGGCTACACCTTC. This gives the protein CASSLKGWQGISYGYTF.

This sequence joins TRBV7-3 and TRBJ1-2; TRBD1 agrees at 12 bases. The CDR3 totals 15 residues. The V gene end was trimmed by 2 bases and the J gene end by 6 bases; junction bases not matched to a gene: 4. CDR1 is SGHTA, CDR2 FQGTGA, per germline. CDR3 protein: CASSLAGTGGDGYTF. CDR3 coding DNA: TGTGCCAGCAGCTTAGCCGGGACAGGGGGCGATGGCTACACCTTC.

For the CDR3, the DNA is TGTGCCAGCTCCCAGGGGACAGGGCCTACTGGAAACACCATATATTTT. Its translation: CASSQGTGPTGNTIYF. The chain employs TRBV18 and TRBJ1-3; the match to TRBD1 covers 9 bases. The CDR3 covers 16 residues. CDR1 is KGHSH, CDR2 LQKENI, per germline. V lost 6 bases, J lost 2 bases, and 8 bases stayed unmatched.

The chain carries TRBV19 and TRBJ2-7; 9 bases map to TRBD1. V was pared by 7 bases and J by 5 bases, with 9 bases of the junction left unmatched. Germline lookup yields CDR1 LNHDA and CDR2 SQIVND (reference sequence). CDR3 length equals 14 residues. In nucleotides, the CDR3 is TGTGCCAGTAATTCCGGGACAGGGCCCCACGAGCAGTACTTC. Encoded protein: CASNSGTGPHEQYF.

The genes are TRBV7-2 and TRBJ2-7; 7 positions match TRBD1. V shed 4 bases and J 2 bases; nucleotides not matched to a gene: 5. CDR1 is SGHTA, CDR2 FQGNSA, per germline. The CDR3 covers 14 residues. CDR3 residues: CASSSRTGTYEQYF. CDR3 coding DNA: TGTGCCAGCAGCTCCCGGACAGGAACCTACGAGCAGTACTTC.

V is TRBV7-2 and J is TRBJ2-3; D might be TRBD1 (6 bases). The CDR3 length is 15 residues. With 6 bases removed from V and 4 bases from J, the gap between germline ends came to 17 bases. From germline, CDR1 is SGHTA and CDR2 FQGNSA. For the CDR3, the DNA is TGTGCCAGCAGACCTGGAGTGGGGGCCGCAGATACGCAGTATTTT. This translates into CASRPGVGAADTQYF.